This is a list of T cell receptor beta chains from one sample in a study of blood T cell repertoires in COVID-19. The method was immunoSEQ multiplex PCR; TCRdb's version includes in-frame clones alone and lacks a portion of them. The repertoire holds some 150,000 clones, around 79% seen once, with about 1.8% in the top ten. The source material was peripheral blood. These TCRs come from a man older than 75 with acute or convalescent COVID-19. The CDR3 runs from the conserved cysteine through the conserved F or W. The order of the fields is D gene, clone size, J gene, V gene, CDR3 DNA, CDR3 protein. D genes are given only for firm matches. Clone size is given for some rows only: seen once, a few or many times, or a class if the clone is expanded.

TRBD1 - TRBJ1-1 TRBV14 TGTGCCAGCAGCCAAGAGGGGAAGGGACAGGCATCCGAAGCTTTCTTT CASSQEGKGQASEAFF
TRBD1 - TRBJ2-1 TRBV5-8 TGTGCCAGCAGTCCGGGACAGGGATTAAATGAGCAGTTCTTC CASSPGQGLNEQFF
TRBD2 - TRBJ2-6 TRBV19 TGTGCCAGTAGTATAGATTTGGGAGGGACTGGGGCCAACGTCCTGACTTTC CASSIDLGGTGANVLTF
- - TRBJ2-7 TRBV12-3/TRBV12-4 TGTGCCAGCAGTTTTACAGGGAAACAGTACTTC CASSFTGKQYF
- - TRBJ2-4 TRBV2 TGTGCCAGCAATGGGGCGCACATTCAGTACTTC CASNGAHIQYF
- - TRBJ1-6 TRBV27 TGTGCCAGCAGTCCCCACCACAGTAATTCACCCCTCCACTTT CASSPHHSNSPLHF
- - TRBJ2-2 TRBV2 TGTGCCAGCAGTATCGACAGGCCCAACACCGGGGAGCTGTTTTTT CASSIDRPNTGELFF
TRBD2 - TRBJ2-7 TRBV11-2 TGTGCCAGCAGCGCTCTAGCGGGGGGACCCTACGAGCAGTACTTC CASSALAGGPYEQYF
- - TRBJ1-1 TRBV5-1 TGCGCCAGCAGCCCTAACCGGGACTCCAGGGCTTTCTTT CASSPNRDSRAFF
- once TRBJ2-7 TRBV6-2/TRBV6-3 TGTGCCAGCAGTTACCTGTTGGAGGGGGGGGGAAGAGGTATCTACGAGCAGTACTTC CASSYLLEGGGRGIYEQYF
- - TRBJ2-2 TRBV6-6 TGTGCCAGCAGTTACGTTCTTAGGAACACCGGGGAGCTGTTTTTT CASSYVLRNTGELFF
- - TRBJ1-2 TRBV24-1 TGTGCCACCAGTGACGAGGGAAGTGGCTACACCTTC CATSDEGSGYTF
- once TRBJ2-1 TRBV5-1 TGCGCCAGCAGCCCGGACAACTCCTACAATGAGCAGTTCTTC CASSPDNSYNEQFF
TRBD1 - TRBJ2-7 TRBV11-3 TGTGCCAGCAGTGGACAGGGGGCCTCGAGCTCCTACGAGCAGTACTTC CASSGQGASSSYEQYF
TRBD1 - TRBJ1-3 TRBV7-9 TGTGCCAGCAGTGACAGGGGCCCTGGAAACACCATATATTTT CASSDRGPGNTIYF
TRBD2 - TRBJ2-5 TRBV5-1 TGCGCCAGCAGCTTGAGCGGACTAGGACCCCAAGAGACCCAGTACTTC CASSLSGLGPQETQYF
TRBD2 - TRBJ2-3 TRBV6-2/TRBV6-3 TGTGCCAGCAGTCCCCGGGGGGGGGCTGTAGATACGCAGTATTTT CASSPRGGAVDTQYF
- - TRBJ2-6 TRBV30 TGTGCCTGGAGTGATAGTGGGGCCAACGTCCTGACTTTC CAWSDSGANVLTF
TRBD1 - TRBJ1-2 TRBV7-2 TGTGCCAGCAGCCAGCGACAGGGGGCCTTCCCCGACTATGGCTACACCTTC CASSQRQGAFPDYGYTF
TRBD2 - TRBJ2-2 TRBV9 TGTGCCAGCAGCCCGACTAGCGGGGTCTCCGGGGAGCTGTTTTTT CASSPTSGVSGELFF
TRBD1 - TRBJ2-2 TRBV25-1 TGTGCCAGCGGTGGACAGGGTCTCACCGGGGAGCTGTTTTTT CASGGQGLTGELFF
- - TRBJ1-1 TRBV5-4 TGTGCCAGCAACATCAGGGCAGGGCTGAACACTGAAGCTTTCTTT CASNIRAGLNTEAFF